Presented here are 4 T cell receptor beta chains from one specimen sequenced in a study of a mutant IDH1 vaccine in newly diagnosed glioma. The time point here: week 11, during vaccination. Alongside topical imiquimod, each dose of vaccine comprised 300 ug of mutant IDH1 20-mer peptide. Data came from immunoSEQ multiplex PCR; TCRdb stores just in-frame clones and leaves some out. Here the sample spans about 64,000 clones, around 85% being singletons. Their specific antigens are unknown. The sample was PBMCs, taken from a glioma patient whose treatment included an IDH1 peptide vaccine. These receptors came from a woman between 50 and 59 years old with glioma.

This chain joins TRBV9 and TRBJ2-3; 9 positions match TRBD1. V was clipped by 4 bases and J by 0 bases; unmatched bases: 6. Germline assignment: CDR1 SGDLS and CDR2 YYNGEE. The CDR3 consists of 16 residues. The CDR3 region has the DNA TGTGCCAGCAGCCTACATGGACAGGGGAGCACAGATACGCAGTATTTT. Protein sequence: CASSLHGQGSTDTQYF.

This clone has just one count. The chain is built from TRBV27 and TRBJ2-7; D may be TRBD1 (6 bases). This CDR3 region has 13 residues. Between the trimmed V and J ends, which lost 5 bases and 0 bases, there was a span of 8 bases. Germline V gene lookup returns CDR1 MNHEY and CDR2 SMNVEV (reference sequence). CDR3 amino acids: CASSRTASYEQYF. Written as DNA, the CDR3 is TGTGCCAGCAGTCGGACAGCCTCCTACGAGCAGTACTTC.

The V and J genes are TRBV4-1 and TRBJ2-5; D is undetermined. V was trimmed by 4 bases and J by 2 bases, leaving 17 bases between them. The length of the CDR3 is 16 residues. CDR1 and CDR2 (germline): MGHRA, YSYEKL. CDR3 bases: TGCGCCAGCAGCCCTGAATATTCAGCATTGCAAGAGACCCAGTACTTC. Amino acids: CASSPEYSALQETQYF.

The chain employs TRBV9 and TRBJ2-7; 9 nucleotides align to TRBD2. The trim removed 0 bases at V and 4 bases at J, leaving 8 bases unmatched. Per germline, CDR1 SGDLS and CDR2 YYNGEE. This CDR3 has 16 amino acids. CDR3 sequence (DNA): TGTGCCAGCAGCGTAGGAAGCAGCGGGGGGTTATACGAGCAGTACTTC. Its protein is CASSVGSSGGLYEQYF. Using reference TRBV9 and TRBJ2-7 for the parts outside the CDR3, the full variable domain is DSGVTQTPKHLITATGQRVTLRCSPRSGDLSVYWYQQSLDQGLQFLIQYYNGEERAKGNILERFSAQQFPDLHSELNLSSLELGDSALYFCASSVGSSGGLYEQYFGPGTRLTVT.